This T cell receptor (beta chain) derives from a study of T cell clusters in autoimmune cytopenias. Background on the study: The median distinct TRB clonotype count was roughly 2,400 per sample, from a median roughly 55,000 reads.

About 39,000 genome equivalents of blood DNA were amplified for TRB. The CDR3 covers 14 residues. In germline, CDR1 is SGHDT, CDR2 YYEEEE. TRB rearrangements were amplified by touch-down multiplex PCR with mixed TRB-A/B primers. TCRdb reprocessed the multiplex PCR reads, with one entry per CDR3 protein and no DNA. In all, the sample yields about 5,000 distinct CDR3 sequences. The sample comprised peripheral blood. The chain links TRBV5-6 to TRBJ2-5. The clonotype originates from a human donor with an autoimmune cytopenia or autoimmune hepatitis (not recorded which). The CDR3 here is CASSFIGRPETQYF.